A selection of T cell receptor beta chains follows, all from one sample in a study of human T cells and chemical hapten exposure. One entry per CDR3 protein, called by TCRdb with MiXCR from the RACE reads. The sample contains about 70,000 distinct CDR3 sequences, about 5.7% of which appear only once. The sequencing input was whole blood. The receptors derive from a female donor in good health. Some clones in this sample may be carry-over from other donors' samples. Both conserved end residues are part of each CDR3. Fields, in order: J gene, CDR3 length, V gene, CDR3 protein.

>TRBJ2-7|13|TRBV10-3
CAISDRGYYEQYF
>TRBJ2-1|15|TRBV30
CARILLAGGTDEQFF
>TRBJ2-3|14|TRBV6-2/TRBV6-3
CASSTGLAGDTQYF
>TRBJ1-3|14|TRBV2
CASRGDRGPNTIYF
>TRBJ1-1|13|TRBV20-1
CSARDPANTEAFF
>TRBJ2-1|11|TRBV20-1
CSARDAGEQFF
>TRBJ2-5|16|TRBV15
CATSSSWGGAQETQYF
>TRBJ2-3|16|TRBV7-9
CASSFGLAGGTDTQYF
>TRBJ2-3|16|TRBV7-9
CASSIPFLGGTDTQYF
>TRBJ2-4|15|TRBV3-1
CASSQLGARLDIQYF
>TRBJ1-2|12|TRBV2
CASRAGSYGYTF
>TRBJ2-3|11|TRBV7-2
CASQRTDTQYF
>TRBJ2-7|14|TRBV24-1
CATSDNGLPLEQYF
>TRBJ2-5|16|TRBV6-2/TRBV6-3
CASSYSGSSGWETQYF
>TRBJ2-3|16|TRBV7-2
CASIEGTSVSTDTQYF
>TRBJ2-7|11|TRBV28
CASSLRYEQYF
>TRBJ2-1|14|TRBV28
CASSLLAGVNEQFF
>TRBJ2-1|13|TRBV30
CAWSRGGEGEQFF
>TRBJ1-2|12|TRBV20-1
CSADDIPYGYTF
>TRBJ1-4|17|TRBV6-1
CASSEVYGGQNKEKLFF
>TRBJ2-7|13|TRBV20-1
CSAQEGVVYEQYF
>TRBJ1-2|14|TRBV11-1
CASSSRDRTYGYTF
>TRBJ1-3|17|TRBV3-1
CASSQDQNRLTGNTIYF
>TRBJ1-2|14|TRBV20-1
CSVPGQGNNYGYTF
>TRBJ1-1|14|TRBV15
CATSTPWQGSGAFF
>TRBJ2-5|14|TRBV20-1
CSARDWTGEETQYF
>TRBJ1-6|13|TRBV7-6
CASSLGRESPLHF
>TRBJ2-1|19|TRBV6-2/TRBV6-3
CASSYNLAGVNIHRNEQFF
>TRBJ2-7|15|TRBV6-5
CASRILWGGPYEQYF
>TRBJ2-6|13|TRBV28
CASSSDRANVLTF
>TRBJ1-5|16|TRBV6-2/TRBV6-3
CASSSRQGSIFQPQHF
>TRBJ2-3|14|TRBV12-3/TRBV12-4
CASSFSGVTDTQYF
>TRBJ2-5|16|TRBV10-3
CAISDKLTSPQETQYF
>TRBJ2-4|16|TRBV7-2
CASSLGGGTPGNIQYF
>TRBJ1-2|14|TRBV7-9
CASSPSTGNYGYTF
>TRBJ2-7|16|TRBV7-6
CASSPTSGSRSWEQYF
>TRBJ1-5|13|TRBV19
CASRDYSNQPQHF